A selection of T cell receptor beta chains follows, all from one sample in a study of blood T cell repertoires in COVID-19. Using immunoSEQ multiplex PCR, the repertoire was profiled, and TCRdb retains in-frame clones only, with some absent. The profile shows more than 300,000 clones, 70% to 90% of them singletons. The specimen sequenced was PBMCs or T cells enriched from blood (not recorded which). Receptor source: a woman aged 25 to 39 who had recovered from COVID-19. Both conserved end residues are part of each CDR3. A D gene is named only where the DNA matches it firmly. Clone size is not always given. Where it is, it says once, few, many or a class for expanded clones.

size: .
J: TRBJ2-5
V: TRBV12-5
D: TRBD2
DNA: TGTGCTAGTGGTTTGGTGATCCTAGGGCGAGCGGGGGGACCCAGCTCCCAAGAGACCCAGTACTTC
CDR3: CASGLVILGRAGGPSSQETQYF

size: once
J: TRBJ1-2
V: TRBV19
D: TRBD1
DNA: TGTGCCAGTAGTACAACCGGGACAGTCTATGGCTACACCTTC
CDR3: CASSTTGTVYGYTF

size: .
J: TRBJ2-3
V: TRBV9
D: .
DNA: TGTGCCAGCAGCGCCCTACAGGGCATCCCACCAGATACGCAGTATTTT
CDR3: CASSALQGIPPDTQYF

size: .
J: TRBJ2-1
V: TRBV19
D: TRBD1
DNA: TGTGCCAGTAGTGGACCTAACAGGGGGCTCTCCTACAATGAGCAGTTCTTC
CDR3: CASSGPNRGLSYNEQFF

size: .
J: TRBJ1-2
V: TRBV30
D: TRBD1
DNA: TGTGCCTGGAGTGTGGCAGGGGGGTATGGCTACACCTTC
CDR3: CAWSVAGGYGYTF

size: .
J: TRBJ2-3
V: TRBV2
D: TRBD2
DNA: TGTGCCAGCAGTATTTCTAGCGGGGGTAGCACAGATACGCAGTATTTT
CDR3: CASSISSGGSTDTQYF

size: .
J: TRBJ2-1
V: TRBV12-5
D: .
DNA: TGTGCTAGTGGTTTGGTAGTTGGCAGGGCAAATGAGCAGTTCTTC
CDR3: CASGLVVGRANEQFF

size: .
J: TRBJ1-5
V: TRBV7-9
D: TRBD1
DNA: TGTGCCAGCAGTCGACAGGGGTCTGGTCAGCCCCAGCATTTT
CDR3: CASSRQGSGQPQHF

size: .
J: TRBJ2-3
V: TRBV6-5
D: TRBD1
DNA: TGTGCCAGCAGTTCTAGGACAGGGCCAGATACGCAGTATTTT
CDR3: CASSSRTGPDTQYF

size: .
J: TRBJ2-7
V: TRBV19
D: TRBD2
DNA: TGTGCCAGTAGTTACAGCGGGGGCTCCTACGAGCAGTACTTC
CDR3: CASSYSGGSYEQYF

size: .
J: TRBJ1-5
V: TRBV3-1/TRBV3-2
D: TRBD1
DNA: TGTGCCAGCAGCCACCGTCAGGGGGGCCAGCCCCAGCATTTT
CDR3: CASSHRQGGQPQHF

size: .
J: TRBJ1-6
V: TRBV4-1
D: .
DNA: TGCGCCAGCAGCCCCCGACCGCGGGGGCGCAGTGGTTCACCCCTCCACTTT
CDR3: CASSPRPRGRSGSPLHF

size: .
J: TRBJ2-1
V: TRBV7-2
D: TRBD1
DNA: TGTGCCAGCAGCTTCAGACAGGGGGGCTACAATGAGCAGTTCTTC
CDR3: CASSFRQGGYNEQFF

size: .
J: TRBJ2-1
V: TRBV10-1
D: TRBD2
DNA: TGCGCCAGCAGTGAGTCGGCCGCGGCGGGGGGTCTCAGCTCCTACAATGAGCAGTTCTTC
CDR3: CASSESAAAGGLSSYNEQFF

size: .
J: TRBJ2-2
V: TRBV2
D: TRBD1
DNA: TGTGCCAGCAGTCAGGGGGCGGGGACCGGGGAGCTGTTTTTT
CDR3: CASSQGAGTGELFF

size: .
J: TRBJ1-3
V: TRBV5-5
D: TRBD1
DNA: TGTGCCAGCAAACCGACAGGGACTGGAAACACCATATATTTT
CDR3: CASKPTGTGNTIYF

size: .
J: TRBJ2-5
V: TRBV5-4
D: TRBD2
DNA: TGTGCCAGCAGGAGGGGACTAGCGGGGGACCTCCGAGAGACCCAGTACTTC
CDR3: CASRRGLAGDLRETQYF

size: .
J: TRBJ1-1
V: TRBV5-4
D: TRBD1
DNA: TGTGTCAGCAGCTCCGGGACAGGGAACACTGAAGCTTTCTTT
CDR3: CVSSSGTGNTEAFF

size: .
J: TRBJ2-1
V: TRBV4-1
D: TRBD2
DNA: TGCGCCAGCAGCCAAGATGAGCGGGGGAGATCCTACAATGAGCAGTTCTTC
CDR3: CASSQDERGRSYNEQFF

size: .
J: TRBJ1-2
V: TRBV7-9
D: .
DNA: TGTGCCAGCAACGGGGATTCCTATGGCTACACCTTC
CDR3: CASNGDSYGYTF

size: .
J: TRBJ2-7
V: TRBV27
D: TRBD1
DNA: TGTGCCAGCAGTTCCCTCCGGGACAGTCCTTTGGCCGAGCAGTACTTC
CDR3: CASSSLRDSPLAEQYF

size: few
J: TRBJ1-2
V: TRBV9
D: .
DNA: TGTGCCAGCAGCCCGGGAGGGACCCCAGCGTTAGGCTACACCTTC
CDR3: CASSPGGTPALGYTF

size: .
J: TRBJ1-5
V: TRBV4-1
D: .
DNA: TGCGCCAGCAGCGAGATCAATAGCAATCAGCCCCAGCATTTT
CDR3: CASSEINSNQPQHF

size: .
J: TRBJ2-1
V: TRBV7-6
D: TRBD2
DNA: TGTGCCAGCAGCTCAACTAGCGGGGGGGCCAGTTACAATGAGCAGTTCTTC
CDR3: CASSSTSGGASYNEQFF

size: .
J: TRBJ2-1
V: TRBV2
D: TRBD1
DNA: TGTGCCAGCAGTGAAGAAAAGGGGGCTCATGAGCAGTTCTTC
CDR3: CASSEEKGAHEQFF

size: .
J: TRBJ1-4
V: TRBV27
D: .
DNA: TGTGCCAGCAGTTTGGCCCTTGCGGGGGAAAAACTGTTTTTT
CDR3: CASSLALAGEKLFF

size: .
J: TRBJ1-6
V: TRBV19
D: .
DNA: TGTGCCAGTGGGGGCAGGGAAGTTTCACCCCTCCACTTT
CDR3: CASGGREVSPLHF

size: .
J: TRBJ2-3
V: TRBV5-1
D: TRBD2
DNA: TGCGCCACCGGTTGGCGGGGGGCCACAGATACGCAGTATTTT
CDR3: CATGWRGATDTQYF

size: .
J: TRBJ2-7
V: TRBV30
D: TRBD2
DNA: TGTGCCTGGAGTGACCCCTCGCGGGGGGCGAGCTCCTACGAGCAGTACTTC
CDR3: CAWSDPSRGASSYEQYF

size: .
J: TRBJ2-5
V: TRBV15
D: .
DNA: TGTGCCACCAGCAGATTTACCTTAGGCAGGGATCGCGAGACCCAGTACTTC
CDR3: CATSRFTLGRDRETQYF

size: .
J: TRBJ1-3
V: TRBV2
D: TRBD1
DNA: TGTGCCAGCAGGGAGCGAGGGACAGCCGGAGACACCATATATTTT
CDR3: CASRERGTAGDTIYF

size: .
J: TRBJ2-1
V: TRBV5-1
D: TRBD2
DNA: TGCGCCAGCAGCACCGGGACTAGCGGGCACTACAATGAGCAGTTCTTC
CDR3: CASSTGTSGHYNEQFF

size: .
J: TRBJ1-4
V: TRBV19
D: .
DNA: TGTGCCAGTAGTATTGGCGGGGGCGAGGAGGAAAAACTGTTTTTT
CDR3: CASSIGGGEEEKLFF

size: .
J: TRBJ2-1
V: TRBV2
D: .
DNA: TGTGCCAGCAGTGATGGTTGGTACACCTACAATGAGCAGTTCTTC
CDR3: CASSDGWYTYNEQFF

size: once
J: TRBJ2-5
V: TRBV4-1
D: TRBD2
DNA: TGCGCCAGCAGCCAAGTCCCGGGTGGGCGGGGGGCCCAAGAGACCCAGTACTTC
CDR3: CASSQVPGGRGAQETQYF

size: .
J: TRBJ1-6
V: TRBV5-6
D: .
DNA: TGTGCCAGCAGCTTGGTTTTGGGGACTAGCTCCTATAATTCACCCCTCCACTTT
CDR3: CASSLVLGTSSYNSPLHF

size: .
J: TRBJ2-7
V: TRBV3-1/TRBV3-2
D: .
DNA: TGTGCCAGCAGCCAAGTGGCGGAGGGATCCTACGAGCAGTACTTC
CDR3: CASSQVAEGSYEQYF

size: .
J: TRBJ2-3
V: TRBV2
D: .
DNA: TGTGCCAGCAGAACCCGCAGGGGCTACACAGATACGCAGTATTTT
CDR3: CASRTRRGYTDTQYF

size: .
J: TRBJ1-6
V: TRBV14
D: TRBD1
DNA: TGTGCCAGCAGCCTTTGGACAGGCTGGAATTCACCCCTCCACTTT
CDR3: CASSLWTGWNSPLHF

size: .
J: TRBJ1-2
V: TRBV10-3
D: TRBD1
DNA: TGTGCCCTCCGGGACAGCCCTAACTATGGCTACACCTTC
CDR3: CALRDSPNYGYTF

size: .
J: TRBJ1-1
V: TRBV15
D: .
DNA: TGTGCCACCAGCAGAGGGGGGGATGAAGCTTTCTTT
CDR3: CATSRGGDEAFF

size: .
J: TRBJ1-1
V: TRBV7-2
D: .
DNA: TGTGCCAGCAGCCGTTACGCGAATATGAACACTGAAGCTTTCTTT
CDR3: CASSRYANMNTEAFF

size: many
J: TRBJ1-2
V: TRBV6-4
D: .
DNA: TGTGCCAGCAGTGACGGAGGTCTCGGCTACACCTTC
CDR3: CASSDGGLGYTF

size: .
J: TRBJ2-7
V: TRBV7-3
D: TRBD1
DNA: TGTGCCAGCAGCCCTACTTTGACAGGGGCGTACGTCGAGCAGTACTTC
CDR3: CASSPTLTGAYVEQYF

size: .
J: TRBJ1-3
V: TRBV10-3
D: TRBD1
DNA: TGTGCCATCAGTGGTGGGACAGCGATAAACACCATATATTTT
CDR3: CAISGGTAINTIYF

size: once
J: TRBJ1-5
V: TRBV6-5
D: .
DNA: TGTGCCAGCACTCCAGGCGGGACTTTCGATCAGCCCCAGCATTTT
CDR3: CASTPGGTFDQPQHF

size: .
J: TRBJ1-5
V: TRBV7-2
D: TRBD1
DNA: TGTGCCAGCAGCCCCAGGACAGGGACCCAGCATTTT
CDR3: CASSPRTGTQHF

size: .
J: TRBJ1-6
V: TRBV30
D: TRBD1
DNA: TGTGCCTGGAGTGTAGACAGGGCCAATTCACCCCTCCACTTT
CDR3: CAWSVDRANSPLHF